The present TCR beta chain was sequenced within a study of cytomegalovirus exposure and HLA in healthy donors. Overall study results and limits: According to an earlier analysis, most TCR beta V segments yielded productive rearrangements about 87% or about 30% of the time. There were about 160 TCR beta chains listed as cytomegalovirus-associated.

This PCR relied on a set of 60 Vbeta primers and 13 Jbeta primers. The assay was immunoSEQ multiplex PCR, and TCRdb's table has in-frame clones only and misses some. In the table there are fewer than 250,000 clones, about four fifths of which are singletons. About this clone: Its antigen is unidentified.

It was healthy bone marrow donors who served as donors. Donors likely had unrecorded immune exposures despite being nominally healthy when sampled. The CDR3 length is 14 residues. V gave up 7 bases and J gave up 0 bases, with 14 bases separating them. Germline V lookup: CDR1 SGHRS, CDR2 YFSETQ. The chain combines TRBV5-1 with TRBJ2-7, with D possibly being TRBD2 (5 bases). Sequencing was carried out using PBMCs. The clonotype originates from a man aged 25-40 years in good health and CMV-seronegative. CDR3 DNA sequence: TGCGCCAGCCGAGGGAACACACCCTCCTACGAGCAGTACTTC. It encodes CASRGNTPSYEQYF.